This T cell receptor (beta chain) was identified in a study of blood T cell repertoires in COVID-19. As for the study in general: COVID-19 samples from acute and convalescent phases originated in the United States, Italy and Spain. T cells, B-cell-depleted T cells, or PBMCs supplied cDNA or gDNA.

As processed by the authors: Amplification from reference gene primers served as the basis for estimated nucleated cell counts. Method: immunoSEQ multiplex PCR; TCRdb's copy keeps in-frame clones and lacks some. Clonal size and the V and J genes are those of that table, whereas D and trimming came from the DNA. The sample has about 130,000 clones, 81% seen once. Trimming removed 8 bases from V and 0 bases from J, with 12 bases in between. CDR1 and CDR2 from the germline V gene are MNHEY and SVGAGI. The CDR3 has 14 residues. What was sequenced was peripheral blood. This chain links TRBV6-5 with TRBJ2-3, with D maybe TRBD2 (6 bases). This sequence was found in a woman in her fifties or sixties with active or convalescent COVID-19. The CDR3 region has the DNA TGTGCCAGCCTCCGGGACTCAAGCACAGATACGCAGTATTTT. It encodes CASLRDSSTDTQYF.